This TCR beta chain was identified in a study of cytomegalovirus exposure and HLA in healthy donors. Researchers ran the PCR with 60 Vbeta and 13 Jbeta primers. The method was immunoSEQ multiplex PCR; TCRdb's version includes in-frame clones alone and lacks a portion of them. The sample shows about 68,000 clones, approximately 75% of them seen only once. Germline V gene data show CDR1 as LNHDA and CDR2 as SQIVND (reference sequence). J was trimmed by 4 bases and V by 5 bases; bases with no gene match: 6. The CDR3 is 15 residues long. This clone occurred a few times. This receptor was identified in a human donor in good health. The V gene is TRBV19, the J gene TRBJ1-3; TRBD1 matches at 9 bases. Input material: PBMCs. CDR3 amino acids: CASSDGTGNGNTIYF. The DNA of the CDR3 is TGTGCCAGTAGTGACGGGACAGGGAACGGAAACACCATATATTTT.